This T cell receptor (beta chain) came from a study of human T cells and chemical hapten exposure. Study as a whole: Patients, a majority of them female, were diagnosed with alopecia areata, totalis or universalis. TCR yields differed between samples (mainly from small differences in pooled library volume). Overall study findings and caveats: PT1 expanded TCR numbers tracked positively with patch test score.

Sample time point: patch test 1, 2 weeks after DPC sensitization. Sample treatment: therapeutic diphenylcyclopropenone sensitization with weekly scalp DPC. From the RACE reads, TCRdb called clonotypes with MiXCR, one entry per CDR3 protein. This sample has roughly 120,000 distinct CDR3 sequences, with roughly 12% found just once. On this clonotype itself: Its antigen remains unknown.

V was shortened by 6 bases and J by 10 bases, with 16 bases between the two germline ends. The CDR3 spans 14 residues. Germline CDR1 SGHTA, CDR2 FQGNSA. This material consisted of whole blood, taken in connection with sensitization to the hapten diphenylcyclopropenone (DPC). The TCR comes from a woman aged 45 to 65 with alopecia areata. Some clones in this sample may be carry-over from other donors' samples. The chain carries TRBV7-2 and TRBJ1-6; D remains ambiguous. Here the CDR3 DNA reads TGTGCCAGCAGAAGAGGAGGGTTAGGATCACCCCTCCACTTT. Translating gives CASRRGGLGSPLHF.